Listed below are T cell receptor beta chains from one sample, sequenced in a study of control samples from healthy donors and cancer patients. The table came from immunoSEQ multiplex PCR; TCRdb's copy has only in-frame clones and leaves some out. The data hold 80,000 to 100,000 clones, with approximately 92% observed a single time. The material sequenced was blood. These receptors all come from a human donor in good health. The donor label of this sample is uncertain. The CDR3 runs from the conserved cysteine through the conserved F or W. Fields, in order: V gene, D gene, J gene, CDR3 DNA, CDR3 protein. D genes are given only for firm matches.

V gene: TRBV2
D gene: TRBD1
J gene: TRBJ2-7
CDR3 DNA: TGTGCCAGCAGTGTGTCAGGGGGCGCAGGTTACGAGCAGTACTTC
CDR3 protein: CASSVSGGAGYEQYF

V gene: TRBV12-5
D gene: TRBD1
J gene: TRBJ2-1
CDR3 DNA: TGTGCTAGTGGTTCGGGACAGGGGACTTTCAATGAGCAGTTCTTC
CDR3 protein: CASGSGQGTFNEQFF

V gene: TRBV10-3
D gene: -
J gene: TRBJ2-7
CDR3 DNA: TGTGCCATCAGGGGGATCTCCTACGAGCAGTACTTC
CDR3 protein: CAIRGISYEQYF

V gene: TRBV20-1
D gene: -
J gene: TRBJ1-6
CDR3 DNA: TGCAGTGCTAGTATGGGGGGGTCTGCCTATAATTCACCCCTCCACTTT
CDR3 protein: CSASMGGSAYNSPLHF

V gene: TRBV11-2
D gene: -
J gene: TRBJ1-1
CDR3 DNA: TGTGCCAGCAGCTTAACAGGGCTAACTGAAGCTTTCTTT
CDR3 protein: CASSLTGLTEAFF

V gene: TRBV25-1
D gene: -
J gene: TRBJ1-1
CDR3 DNA: TGTGCCAGCAGTCAGGACGGGGCCTGGGCCACTGAAGCTTTCTTT
CDR3 protein: CASSQDGAWATEAFF

V gene: TRBV19
D gene: -
J gene: TRBJ2-7
CDR3 DNA: TGTGCCAGTAGTATAATCACAGCCCCATACTACGAGCAGTACTTC
CDR3 protein: CASSIITAPYYEQYF

V gene: TRBV5-5
D gene: TRBD1
J gene: TRBJ1-5
CDR3 DNA: TGTGCCAGCAGCCCAACAGGGGGCAGGTCGGATCGGCCCCAGCATTTT
CDR3 protein: CASSPTGGRSDRPQHF

V gene: TRBV4-1
D gene: TRBD2
J gene: TRBJ2-1
CDR3 DNA: TGCGCCAGCAGCCAAGAGGGCCTAGCGGGGGGTAGCCGGCAGTTCTTC
CDR3 protein: CASSQEGLAGGSRQFF

V gene: TRBV15
D gene: TRBD1
J gene: TRBJ2-7
CDR3 DNA: TGTGCCACCACCCCGGGACAGGGTATCAACGAGCAGTACTTC
CDR3 protein: CATTPGQGINEQYF

V gene: TRBV11-2
D gene: -
J gene: TRBJ1-2
CDR3 DNA: TGTGCCAGCAGCTTGAGGGGGAGGTTGGACTATGGCTACACCTTC
CDR3 protein: CASSLRGRLDYGYTF

V gene: TRBV5-1
D gene: -
J gene: TRBJ1-1
CDR3 DNA: TGCGCCAGCAGCAAGGGGTTAATGAACACTGAAGCTTTCTTT
CDR3 protein: CASSKGLMNTEAFF

V gene: TRBV5-1
D gene: TRBD1
J gene: TRBJ2-2
CDR3 DNA: TGCGCCAGCAGCACCGGACCCGGGACAGGGGACACCGGGGAGCTGTTTTTT
CDR3 protein: CASSTGPGTGDTGELFF

V gene: TRBV19
D gene: TRBD1
J gene: TRBJ1-1
CDR3 DNA: TGTGCCAGTAGTCCTTGGGACAGGTCCACTGAAGCTTTCTTT
CDR3 protein: CASSPWDRSTEAFF

V gene: TRBV2
D gene: TRBD1
J gene: TRBJ1-2
CDR3 DNA: TGTGCCAGCAGTCAGGGACAGGGGACCTTAGACACCTTC
CDR3 protein: CASSQGQGTLDTF

V gene: TRBV10-3
D gene: -
J gene: TRBJ1-1
CDR3 DNA: TGTGCCATCAGTGAGTTGGGCAGGGGTCCGGACGATGAAGCTTTCTTT
CDR3 protein: CAISELGRGPDDEAFF

V gene: TRBV6-1
D gene: TRBD1
J gene: TRBJ2-1
CDR3 DNA: TGTGCCAGCAGTGAAAGGGGACAGGGTCTGTGGCAGTTCTTC
CDR3 protein: CASSERGQGLWQFF

V gene: TRBV2
D gene: -
J gene: TRBJ2-1
CDR3 DNA: TGTGCCAGTGAACGGTTTGAGCAGTTCTTC
CDR3 protein: CASERFEQFF

V gene: TRBV13
D gene: TRBD2
J gene: TRBJ2-1
CDR3 DNA: TGTGCCAGCACCCCCTCGCTAGCGGGGGCCTCCAATGAGCAGTTCTTC
CDR3 protein: CASTPSLAGASNEQFF

V gene: TRBV25-1
D gene: TRBD1
J gene: TRBJ2-1
CDR3 DNA: TGTGCCAGCAGTGAACCGGACAGGGGTGGGAATGAGCAGTTCTTC
CDR3 protein: CASSEPDRGGNEQFF

V gene: TRBV24-1
D gene: -
J gene: TRBJ1-1
CDR3 DNA: TGTGCCACCAGTGACCACAGGAACACTGAAGCTTTCTTT
CDR3 protein: CATSDHRNTEAFF

V gene: TRBV19
D gene: TRBD1
J gene: TRBJ1-2
CDR3 DNA: TGTGCCAGTAGTAGGACAGGAGCTAACTATGGCTACACCTTC
CDR3 protein: CASSRTGANYGYTF

V gene: TRBV12-3/TRBV12-4
D gene: -
J gene: TRBJ2-1
CDR3 DNA: TGTGCCAGCAGTTTACGACAAGCCAATGAGCAGTTCTTC
CDR3 protein: CASSLRQANEQFF

V gene: TRBV5-1
D gene: TRBD2
J gene: TRBJ2-3
CDR3 DNA: TGCGCCAGCAGCTTGGGACTAGCGTCAGATACGCAGTATTTT
CDR3 protein: CASSLGLASDTQYF

V gene: TRBV3-1/TRBV3-2
D gene: -
J gene: TRBJ1-1
CDR3 DNA: TGTGCCAGCAGCCACCCCTCGGAGGGGAACACTGAAGCTTTCTTT
CDR3 protein: CASSHPSEGNTEAFF

V gene: TRBV11-2
D gene: TRBD1
J gene: TRBJ2-3
CDR3 DNA: TGTGCCAGCAGCTTAGGCTATGGACAGGGTGTAGAGGCGCAGTATTTT
CDR3 protein: CASSLGYGQGVEAQYF

V gene: TRBV14
D gene: -
J gene: TRBJ1-1
CDR3 DNA: TGTGCCAGCAGCCAAGTGTATGCGGGGGCATCGCCAGCTTTCTTT
CDR3 protein: CASSQVYAGASPAFF

V gene: TRBV14
D gene: -
J gene: TRBJ2-5
CDR3 DNA: TGTGCCAGCAGCCGGATAGGACAGCAAGAGACCCAGTACTTC
CDR3 protein: CASSRIGQQETQYF